A single sample gave rise to the 8 T cell receptor beta chains below, sequenced in a study of STAT3 mutations in large granular lymphocyte leukemia. Generated by immunoSEQ multiplex PCR, the TCRdb table keeps only in-frame clones and is missing some. In the table there are over 5,000 clones, 60% to 85% of which are singletons. The antigens for these receptors are not known. Overall study results and limits: At least one immunodominant TCR beta clonotype appeared in every T-cell large granular lymphocyte leukemia patient.

The sequenced material came from peripheral blood mononuclear cells. The source of these receptors is a man between 35 and 55 years old with T-cell large granular lymphocyte leukemia. Some clones in this sample may be carry-over from other donors' samples.

The V call is TRBV11-2, the J call TRBJ2-7; possible D gene TRBD1, 6 bases. CDR1 SGHAT and CDR2 FQNNGV come from the germline V gene. V gave up 5 bases and J gave up 2 bases, with 16 bases separating them. There are 15 residues in the CDR3. CDR3 bases: TGTGCCAGCAGCCTCTACGGCGGACAGACCTACGAGCAGTACTTC. It translates to CASSLYGGQTYEQYF.

The V call is TRBV10-2, the J call TRBJ2-7; D is possibly TRBD2 (6 bases). V lost 0 bases to trimming and J lost 12 bases, with 18 bases between them. CDR3 size: 14 residues. CDR1 is WSHSY, CDR2 SAAADI, per germline. CDR3 loop: CASSESGGDFYPYF. CDR3 DNA sequence: TGCGCCAGCAGTGAGTCGGGGGGAGACTTTTATCCGTACTTC.

The J gene is TRBJ2-5, the V gene TRBV5-1; 7 bases fit TRBD1. CDR1 SGHRS and CDR2 YFSETQ come from the germline V gene. V lost 4 bases to trimming and J lost 2 bases; unmatched junction nucleotides: 8. The CDR3 is 15 residues long. CDR3 amino acids: CASSLRDSQQETQYF. The CDR3 DNA reads TGCGCCAGCAGCCTCCGGGACAGTCAACAAGAGACCCAGTACTTC.

The J gene is TRBJ1-1, the V gene TRBV28; no clear D gene. The CDR3 sequence is 11 residues long. V lost 7 bases and J 4 bases, leaving 7 bases between the germline ends. Germline values: CDR1 MDHEN, CDR2 SYDVKM. The CDR3 region is CASTAVTEAFF. As DNA, the CDR3 is TGTGCCAGCACGGCAGTCACTGAAGCTTTCTTT.

The genes are TRBV19 and TRBJ2-3; D remains unclear. The V and J ends lost 7 bases and 1 base respectively, with 18 bases between them. The CDR3 has 16 residues. Germline CDR1 is LNHDA and CDR2 is SQIVND (reference sequence). CDR3 DNA sequence: TGTGCCAGTACCTCCCGTACCACGAACCGCACAGATACGCAGTATTTT. Its translation is CASTSRTTNRTDTQYF.

This clone was seen only a few times. The CDR3 loop is CASSTSGDYEQYF. Here the CDR3 DNA reads TGTGCCAGCAGCACTAGCGGCGACTACGAGCAGTACTTC. The rearrangement uses TRBV7-2 and TRBJ2-7, with 8 bases that match TRBD2. Germline trimming cut 5 bases from V and 3 bases from J; bases unmatched to any gene: 3. CDR1 and CDR2 (germline): SGHTA, FQGNSA. The CDR3 length is 13 residues.

The chain combines TRBV27 with TRBJ1-4, with 7 bases matching TRBD1. After removal of 1 base from V and 3 bases from J, the junction contained 2 bases not matched to a gene. From germline, CDR1 is MNHEY and CDR2 SMNVEV (reference sequence). The CDR3 has 15 amino acids. The CDR3 sequence is CASSLLGTANEKLFF. The CDR3 DNA reads as TGTGCCAGCAGTTTATTAGGGACAGCTAATGAAAAACTGTTTTTT.

Details on this clone: The junction shows a germline mismatch at one end, possibly a read error. This chain uses TRBV11-2 with TRBJ2-7; 10 bases align to TRBD1. This CDR3 spans 15 amino acids. Germline lookup yields CDR1 SGHAT and CDR2 FQNNGV. The chain's CDR3 is CATSRGTGDSYEQYF. The CDR3 nucleotides are TGTGCCACCAGCAGGGGGACAGGGGATTCCTACGAGCAGTACTTC.